This TCR beta chain was found in a study of cytomegalovirus exposure and HLA in healthy donors. About the study: In a later analysis, the roughly 120 validation repertoires were reported to have used the same platform as the roughly 600 first-cohort repertoires. General observations from the study: Among the CMV-associated chains, three were confirmed in vitro as specific for CMV antigens. That first-cohort TCR clusters tended to co-occur in the roughly 130 validation repertoires was found in a later analysis.

For this clone: Its antigen is not known.

Clones were sequenced by immunoSEQ multiplex PCR, and TCRdb holds only the in-frame ones, with some missing. The repertoire has 150,000 or so clones, about 82% of them found once; the top ten carry roughly 2.1%. The specimen was PBMCs. This clonotype was obtained from a human donor in good health.

Here the CDR3 reads CASSLAPDNEQFF. CDR3 bases: TGTGCCAGCAGCTTAGCCCCGGACAATGAGCAGTTCTTC. The chain has TRBV7-9 and TRBJ2-1; D gene unclear. The germline V gene has CDR1 SEHNR and CDR2 FQNEAQ (reference sequence). Trimming took off 0 bases at V and 5 bases at J, with 5 bases between the two ends. The CDR3 has 13 amino acids.